This T cell receptor beta chain was captured in a study of Graves' ophthalmopathy and Graves' hyperthyroidism. RNA served as the template for amplifying TCR beta CDR3 regions. Amplification began with first-round RT-PCR using HTBI primers, then second-round multiplex PCR was performed. TCRdb called the multiplex PCR reads again in MiXCR, with one record for every CDR3 protein. This sample carries 300,000 to 500,000 distinct CDR3 sequences, about 16% of them seen once, and the ten largest clones take around 7%. This clonotype showed up many times. Its antigen is as yet unknown. Newly diagnosed hyperthyroidism donors, aged 18 to 65, duration under 2 months. Points from the study as a whole: This model predicted ophthalmopathy progression (sensitivity roughly 71%, specificity 72% to 80%).

V was pared by 5 bases and J by 5 bases, with 9 bases of the junction left unmatched. Per germline, CDR1 MDHEN and CDR2 SYDVKM. The CDR3 extends over 14 amino acids. Material for sequencing was peripheral blood. This sequence was found in a woman aged 18-30 years with stable Graves' hyperthyroidism. J is TRBJ2-7 and V is TRBV28; 7 nucleotides match TRBD1. The CDR3 loop reads CASSTSTGPHEQYF. The CDR3 coding sequence is TGTGCCAGCAGTACCTCGACAGGGCCCCACGAGCAGTACTTC.